This TCR beta chain is from a study of human T cells and chemical hapten exposure. Whole-study context: A patient group, mainly female, showed alopecia areata, totalis or universalis.

TCRdb reanalysed the RACE reads using MiXCR and keeps one entry per CDR3 protein. The data contain roughly 96,000 distinct CDR3 sequences, about 9.6% of them singletons. The sample's time point: patch test 2, 6 weeks after DPC sensitization. Stated treatment: therapeutic diphenylcyclopropenone sensitization with weekly scalp DPC. At patch-test visits, sampling came before the patch test. The table lists this clonotype with a few counts. The length of the CDR3 is 15 residues. Trimming cost V 2 bases and J 2 bases; bases outside gene matches: 8. Germline-derived CDR1 and CDR2 are GTSNPN and SVGIG (reference sequence).

Sequenced material: whole blood, taken in connection with sensitization to the hapten diphenylcyclopropenone (DPC). This TCR came from a woman aged 40-49 years with alopecia areata. Some clones in this sample may be carry-over from other donors' samples. The V gene is TRBV30, the J gene TRBJ2-7, with 8 nucleotides matching TRBD1. CDR3 protein: CAWSINSGGPYEQYF. CDR3 nucleotide sequence: TGTGCCTGGAGTATCAACTCAGGGGGCCCCTACGAGCAGTACTTC.